The 13 T cell receptor beta chains in this list originate from one sample, sequenced in a study of control samples from healthy donors and cancer patients. Generated by immunoSEQ multiplex PCR, the TCRdb table keeps only in-frame clones and is missing some. Here the sample spans about 39,000 clones, around four fifths being singletons. The specimen was PBMCs. These receptors all stem from a woman aged 55 to 70 with lung cancer.

The V call is TRBV9, the J call TRBJ1-2; possibly TRBD1 for D (6 bases). The ends were cut back, 0 bases at V and 3 bases at J, with 9 bases in the middle. The germline gives CDR1 SGDLS, CDR2 YYNGEE. The CDR3 covers 14 residues. Here the CDR3 DNA reads TGTGCCAGCAGCGTAGCCAGGGGAGACTATGGCTACACCTTC. Translation gives CASSVARGDYGYTF.

The chain uses TRBV7-2 and TRBJ1-2; no clear D. Germline V CDR1 and CDR2: SGHTA, FQGNSA. The CDR3 length is 11 residues. The germline V and J ends were trimmed by 2 bases and 2 bases, with 0 bases remaining between them. CDR3 residues: CASSLNYGYTF. Here the CDR3 DNA reads TGTGCCAGCAGCTTAAACTATGGCTACACCTTC. Drawing the rest from reference TRBV7-2 and TRBJ1-2, the complete variable domain is GAGVSQSPSNKVTEKGKDVELRCDPISGHTALYWYRQSLGQGLEFLIYFQGNSAPDKSGLPSDRFSAERTGGSVSTLTIQRTQQEDSAVYLCASSLNYGYTFGSGTRLTVV.

A single count supports this clone. This chain links TRBV7-9 with TRBJ1-3; 10 bases line up with TRBD1. Germline V gives CDR1 SEHNR, CDR2 FQNEAQ (reference sequence). This CDR3 spans 16 amino acids. Germline trimming cut 5 bases from V and 2 bases from J; bases unmatched to any gene: 6. In DNA form, the CDR3 reads TGTGCCAGCAGCCCGGGACAGGGGAGGACTGGAAACACCATATATTTT. It specifies CASSPGQGRTGNTIYF.

This chain connects TRBV19 to TRBJ1-5; possibly TRBD1 for D (5 bases). The germline gives CDR1 LNHDA, CDR2 SQIVND (reference sequence). There are 15 residues in the CDR3. V was clipped by 3 bases and J by 0 bases, with 9 bases between them. CDR3: CASSMGRYSNQPQHF. Here the CDR3 DNA reads TGTGCCAGTAGTATGGGACGGTATAGCAATCAGCCCCAGCATTTT.

This rearrangement joins TRBV7-9 to TRBJ2-5, with TRBD1 identical over 8 bases. The CDR3 length is 16 residues. The J segment lost 1 base and the V segment lost 2 bases, leaving 6 bases of the junction unmatched. Per the germline V gene, CDR1 is SEHNR and CDR2 is FQNEAQ (reference sequence). The CDR3 DNA reads as TGTGCCAGCAGCTTACTGGACGGACAGGGCCAAGAGACCCAGTACTTC. It translates to CASSLLDGQGQETQYF.

The chain links TRBV5-1 to TRBJ2-3, with 13 bases aligning to TRBD2. There are 19 residues in the CDR3. V was pared by 7 bases and J by 3 bases, with 17 bases of the junction left unmatched. Germline V CDR1 and CDR2: SGHRS, YFSETQ. CDR3 sequence: CASSLEILAGGSSTDTQYF. For the CDR3, the DNA is TGCGCCAGCTCCCTCGAGATACTAGCGGGGGGGTCCAGTACAGATACGCAGTATTTT. Supplemented by reference TRBV5-1 and TRBJ2-3, the full variable domain reads KAGVTQTPRYLIKTRGQQVTLSCSPISGHRSVSWYQQTPGQGLQFLFEYFSETQRNKGNFPGRFSGRQFSNSRSEMNVSTLELGDSALYLCASSLEILAGGSSTDTQYFGPGTRLTVL.

The table lists this clone with a count of one. The CDR3 is CASSATGTSGTDTQYF. The CDR3 DNA follows: TGTGCCAGCTCAGCAACCGGGACTAGCGGGACCGATACGCAGTATTTT. This sequence joins TRBV18 and TRBJ2-3, with 13 bases identical to TRBD2. The germline CDR1 and CDR2 sequences are KGHSH and LQKENI. The CDR3 sequence is 16 residues long. With 5 bases clipped from V and 6 bases from J, the junction kept 8 bases outside the gene matches.

This clone appeared a single time. CDR3 region: CTSKVRGPQETQYF. CDR3 nucleotide sequence: TGCACCAGCAAGGTGAGGGGCCCTCAAGAGACCCAGTACTTC. The V call is TRBV1, the J call TRBJ2-5. TRBV1 is listed as a pseudogene. The CDR3 consists of 14 residues.

CDR3 in DNA: TGTGCCAGCAGGTACCCTAGGACCGGGAGGAGTTATGAGCAGTTCTTC. Protein product: CASRYPRTGRSYEQFF. The V and J genes are TRBV7-2 and TRBJ2-1; 7 bases align to TRBD2. CDR3 length: 16 amino acids. The germline CDR1 and CDR2 sequences are SGHTA and FQGNSA. V was pared by 6 bases and J by 8 bases, with 16 bases of the junction left unmatched.

The V gene is TRBV6-4, the J gene TRBJ2-3; TRBD2 might be the D (6 bases). Germline V lookup: CDR1 MRHNA, CDR2 SNTAGT. Trimming took 5 bases from V and 0 from J, leaving 12 bases between them. The CDR3 has 15 amino acids. CDR3 sequence (DNA): TGTGCCAGCAGTCCTCAGGAGGGAAGCACAGATACGCAGTATTTT. It codes for CASSPQEGSTDTQYF.

J is TRBJ1-1 and V is TRBV4-1; possibly TRBD1 for D (5 bases). Germline lookup yields CDR1 MGHRA and CDR2 YSYEKL. V was pared by 4 bases and J by 4 bases, with 13 bases between. The CDR3 is made up of 14 amino acids. The CDR3 DNA sequence: TGCGCCAGCAGCCCAAGAGGGACGGGCACTGAAGCTTTCTTT. Residues: CASSPRGTGTEAFF.

This rearrangement joins TRBV24-1 to TRBJ2-5, with 9 bases that match TRBD1. Germline V lookup: CDR1 KGHDR, CDR2 SFDVKD. This CDR3 has 15 residues. J gave up 6 bases and V 3 bases, and 7 bases lay outside the gene matches. Written as DNA, the CDR3 is TGTGCCACCAGTGATACCACAGGGGGCGGACAGACCCAGTACTTC. Translation: CATSDTTGGGQTQYF.

V is TRBV6-2 or TRBV6-3 and J is TRBJ1-1, with unresolved D. V was clipped by 4 bases and J by 0 bases, with 6 bases between them. The germline V gene has CDR1 MNHEY and CDR2 SVGEGT. This CDR3 is built from 13 residues. The CDR3 bases are TGTGCCAGCAGTTCCGGACTGAACACTGAAGCTTTCTTT. Translation: CASSSGLNTEAFF.